Sequencing of this TCR beta chain was carried out in a study of T cell responses to AZD1222 COVID-19 vaccine (dated by TCRdb to the early 2020s). Regarding the study in general: A total of 233 trial participants underwent TCR sequencing, of whom around 200 received two doses of AZD1222 and some 25 received two doses of the MenACWY control vaccine. Trial participants were enrolled by age into subgroups of 18-55, 56-69 and 70-plus years, and around 150, 28 and 57 TCR-sequenced participants, respectively, were included in these subgroups. General conclusions and limits of the study: Because no day 14 peak-response samples were available, repertoires were characterized only after the peak T cell response. Most participants were white British and females outnumbered males, and the authors suggested that clonal diversity may have been underestimated. Conclusions about previously exposed vaccinees were limited because only a handful of AZD1222 recipients were SARS-CoV-2 seropositive at baseline. Nearly half of unique spike-specific TCRs reportedly recognized epitopes outside regions mutated in the B.1.351 and B.1.1.7 variants. After two AZD1222 doses, spike-specific TCR breadth and depth were significantly higher than at day 0 and than in MenACWY recipients. The vaccine-associated CD4 TCRs covered the entire spike protein, and the dominant responses fell in regions 160-218 and 743-854. In the small 56-69-year group, the increase in depth fell short of significance, most likely because of low power.

The time point label, read with the paper, signifies: about 28 days (+/-7) after the second vaccine dose. Because spike-specific TCR depth and breadth did not differ between the two schedules, AZD1222 recipients who got a second dose at roughly 4 weeks were pooled with those who got a second dose at roughly 12 weeks. Vaccinee samples came from UK trials COV001 and COV002, including a single-blind randomized controlled phase 2/3 trial of AZD1222 (ChAdOx1 nCoV-19) in healthy adults. For TCRbeta chain sequencing, PBMC samples were collected from trial participants at day 0 and at day 28 after the second dose. Comment on this clone: Its cognate antigen has yet to be identified. No quality values exist for individual bases; no much larger clone is one base distant.

The CDR3 regions of human TCRbeta chains were analyzed by immunosequencing. The paper's data handling went like this. Repertoire TCRs were matched against a reference library of SARS-CoV-2-specific TCRs generated with the MIRA antigen-specificity platform. Breadth was defined as the fraction of unique TCRs that were SARS-CoV-2-associated, and depth was defined as the fraction of total T cells that were SARS-CoV-2-associated. Each spike-specific TCR was assigned to its reactive spike region and to a CD4 or CD8 class using the MIRA data. Log10-transformed breadth and depth values were compared by one-way ANOVA with Sidak's multiple comparisons tests. TCRdb limited this immuneACCESS table to in-frame rearrangements with V and J called. A share of clones is missing; checked studies link under half to unresolved V genes, and the rest is unexplained. V, J and clone size were drawn from that table, and D and trimming were deduced from the DNA. The sample table lists around 160,000 clones, 92% of them with a count of one. The top ten clonotypes cover approximately 0.98% of the sample.

The CDR3, from cysteine to phenylalanine, totals 15 residues. Kept here is only the CDR3 DNA, which spans 45 bases and is read in frame from base 1. CDR1 LGHDT and CDR2 YNNKEL are derived from the germline V gene (reference sequence). V is cut back by 1 base and J by 5 bases, with 0 bases in the junction unmatched. Here the sequenced sample was peripheral blood, taken 28 days after the second AZD1222 dose. The clonotype comes from an adult who received the AZD1222 COVID-19 vaccine. The chain employs TRBV3-1 (or the pseudogene TRBV3-2) and TRBJ2-1, with 12 bases aligning to TRBD2. In nucleotides, the sequence is TGTGCCAGCAGCCAAGGGACTAGCGGGGACAATGAGCAGTTCTTC. It encodes CASSQGTSGDNEQFF.